This T cell receptor (beta chain) was retrieved from a study of T cells in Graves' hyperthyroidism and ophthalmopathy (dated by TCRdb to about 2019). Regarding the complete study: Peripheral blood was collected at initial diagnosis, before any treatment. After sampling, hyperthyroidism patients received methimazole starting at 30 mg daily, and ophthalmopathy patients received high-dose intravenous methylprednisolone. The paper reports TCR Vbeta CDR3 sequencing of 130 to 150 peripheral blood samples: approximately 41 ophthalmopathy, roughly 74 hyperthyroidism and around 17 progressor patients. In addition, the study compared T-cell repertoires in thyroid tissue and in blood from six Graves' hyperthyroidism patients. Whether ophthalmopathy could be predicted prospectively was tested in an independent validation cohort made up of under 20 hyperthyroidism patients plus 17 patients who later progressed to ophthalmopathy. The roughly 91 discovery patients were randomly split 7:3 into training and test sets. TCR V-J signatures able to tell the groups apart were searched for in a discovery cohort of 100 or so patients, of whom over 40 had Graves' ophthalmopathy and about 60 had stable Graves' hyperthyroidism.

Stable Graves' hyperthyroidism was defined as no progression to ophthalmopathy during 18 months of follow-up. Hyperthyroidism patients were newly diagnosed, with disease duration under 2 months, and aged 18 to 65 years. Patients with uncontrolled infections, other autoimmune diseases, pregnancy or lactation were excluded. Diagnoses relied on clinical symptoms, serum thyroxine and TRAb, thyroid ultrasound and orbital computed tomography. Ficoll-Paque density gradient centrifugation was used to isolate PBMCs from about 9 ml of fresh peripheral blood. Trizol reagent was used to extract total RNA, and RNA quality was then checked on an Agilent 2100 Bioanalyzer. Beyond this particular receptor, the publication reports: A model built on a 13 V-J signature distinguished ophthalmopathy from stable hyperthyroidism, reaching about 88% sensitivity and about 81% specificity in cross-validation and 80%/75% in testing. No statistical method was used to set the sample size in advance, and investigators knew the group allocation. Most expanded thyroid clonotypes (frequency above 0.001) were also detected in blood, a finding suggesting that blood repertoires may reflect thyroid immune responses. In validation, the model predicted progression to ophthalmopathy with approximately 69% sensitivity and roughly 72% specificity, a median of 6.5 months before onset.

As for this clonotype: What this receptor recognizes is not known. No base-level quality is on record; no much larger clone is a single base apart.

TCR beta CDR3 regions were amplified from RNA transcripts. The TCR CDR3 was subjected to a first round of RT-PCR using the HTBI primer set and the Qiagen OneStep RT-PCR kit. A second multiplex PCR round built the libraries, followed by size selection and purification. Libraries were sequenced paired-end with 100 bp reads on an Illumina HiSeq2000. Regarding the original processing steps: Raw data were processed with SOAPnuke, discarding reads with adapters, uncalled bases, mean Phred below 15, or no exact constant-primer or identifier match. High-quality paired reads were merged with COPE v1.2.5, and unique nucleotide sequences were defined as clonotypes. MiTCR v1.1 was used to align the clonotypes against IMGT TRBV, TRBD and TRBJ reference segments. The analysis included only V-J combinations with a frequency above 0.0001, which together covered 99% to 99.2% of the repertoires. A TCS score was defined as the ratio of F50 (clonal expansion) to E x V (chaos), with BLOSUM62-based TCRdist applied between CDR3 peptides within each V-J. Welch's t-statistics and random forest reduced 500 to 550 V-J features to under 15, which were used in a naive Bayes classifier (R e1071). Clones were called with MiXCR by TCRdb after fastp trimmed the public reads at Q25, and only in-frame beta chains were retained. Every entry covers one CDR3 protein and lists the most common genes and DNA from its rows. The V and J calls and clone size are TCRdb's, not the authors'. The sample table shows approximately 640,000 distinct CDR3 sequences, and 16% are seen once. 3% to 4.5% of the sample lies in the top ten.

V loses 0 bases, J loses 3 bases, and the germline ends lie 12 bases apart. The germline V gene yields SGHRS for CDR1 and YFSETQ for CDR2. The CDR3 sequence holds 15 residues, the cysteine and phenylalanine included. The only DNA kept is the CDR3, 45 bases in frame from the first base. Sequencing was carried out using blood. The rearrangement combines TRBV5-1 with TRBJ1-2; a weak D assignment points to TRBD1 (5 bases agree). The sequence was collected from a woman aged 30 to 39 with Graves' hyperthyroidism. Read as DNA, the sequence is TGCGCCAGCAGCTTGGGGCCCCTGGGGGACTATGGCTACACCTTC. It specifies CASSLGPLGDYGYTF.